The present T cell receptor beta chain was sequenced within a study of blood T cell repertoires in COVID-19 (dated by TCRdb to between 2020 and 2021). Background on the whole study: The collaborator samples originated in the United States, Italy and Spain and spanned the acute and convalescent phases of COVID-19. The prospective study material was composed of cDNA or gDNA derived from T cells, B-cell-depleted T cells, or PBMCs. Subjects who had been exposed to COVID-19, were actively infected with it, or had recovered from it provided the deeply sampled blood TCRbeta repertoires that made up the dataset. A freely available public database, intended as a resource for researchers studying the immune response to SARS-CoV-2, is where the repertoires were released. The samples were drawn from the first 160 participants of the ongoing ImmuneRACE study and from 950 to 1,500 subjects provided by 6 global collaborators. Nearly every sample came with metadata listing a de-identified subject ID, COVID-19 status, age in years and sex. Where available, HLA class I and class II types were obtained from metadata supplied by the sample provider rather than from assay-based typing.

TCRbeta CDR3 regions were amplified from genomic DNA using the immunoSEQ Assay, a bias-controlled multiplex PCR. The published analysis was carried out like this. Nucleated cell counts per sample were estimated from amplification of reference gene primers within the assay. Sequence reads were collapsed and filtered to measure the absolute abundance of every unique TCRbeta CDR3 rearrangement. Productive Simpson clonality was computed per sample as the square root of Simpson's diversity index over productive rearrangements. Imported from immuneACCESS, the table was reduced by TCRdb to in-frame sequences with V and J called. These copies leave out some clones; in studies compared against another copy, an unresolved V gene accounts for under half, and the cause of the remainder is not known. The V and J calls and clone size come from that table; D and trimming were worked out from the DNA. The sample profile shows 470,000 or so clones; 70% to 90% of them were found once. Jointly, the top ten make up 3% to 3.5% of the sample.

General findings and caveats noted by the study authors: The amount of clinical and demographic metadata varied by source and participant and was provided uncurated.

Collaborating institutions collected whole blood in K2EDTA tubes following their own protocols. For TCRbeta analysis, collaborator samples were shipped as frozen whole blood, as isolated PBMCs, or as DNA extracted from either sample type. With regard to this clone: Its cognate antigen has yet to be identified. Within one base of it there is no much larger clone, and no base qualities were kept.

The cysteine opens and the phenylalanine closes a CDR3 of 14 amino acids. The read is trimmed to its CDR3 DNA, 42 bases read in frame from base 1. V is cut by 4 bases and J by 10 bases, and the space between the germline ends is 19 bases. The germline V gene (reference sequence) provides CDR1 LNHDA and CDR2 SQIVND. The rearranged segments are TRBV19 and TRBJ1-2; 6 matching bases give a weak D call of TRBD1. The sample was peripheral blood. This receptor was obtained from a human donor in a cohort sampled during active COVID-19. The CDR3 loop reads CASSTQRGGVDYTF. Here is the DNA: TGTGCCAGTAGTACCCAACGAGGGGGAGTTGACTACACCTTC.